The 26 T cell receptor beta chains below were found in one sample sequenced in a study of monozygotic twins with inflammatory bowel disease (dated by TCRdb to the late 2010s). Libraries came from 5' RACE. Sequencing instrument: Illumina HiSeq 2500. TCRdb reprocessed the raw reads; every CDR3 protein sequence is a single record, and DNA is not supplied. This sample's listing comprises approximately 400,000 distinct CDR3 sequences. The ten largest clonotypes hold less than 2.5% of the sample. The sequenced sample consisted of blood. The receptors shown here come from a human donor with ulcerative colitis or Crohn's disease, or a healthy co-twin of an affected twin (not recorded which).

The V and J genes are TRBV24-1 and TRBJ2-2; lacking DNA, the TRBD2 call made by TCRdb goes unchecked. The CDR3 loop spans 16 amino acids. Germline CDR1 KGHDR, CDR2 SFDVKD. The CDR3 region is CATSEPQSEGPRELFF.

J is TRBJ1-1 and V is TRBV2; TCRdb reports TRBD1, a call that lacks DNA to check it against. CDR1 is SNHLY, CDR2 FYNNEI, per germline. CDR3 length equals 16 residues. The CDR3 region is CASSTGTGWTNTEAFF.

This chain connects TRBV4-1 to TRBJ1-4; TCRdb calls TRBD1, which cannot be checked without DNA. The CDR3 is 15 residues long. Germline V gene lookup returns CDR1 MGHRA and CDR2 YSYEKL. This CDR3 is CASSQLTGLGEKLFF.

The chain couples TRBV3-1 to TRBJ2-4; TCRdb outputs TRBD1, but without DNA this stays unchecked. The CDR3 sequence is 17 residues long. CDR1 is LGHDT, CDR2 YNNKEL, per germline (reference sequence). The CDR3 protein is CASSQVFRGPGKNIQYF.

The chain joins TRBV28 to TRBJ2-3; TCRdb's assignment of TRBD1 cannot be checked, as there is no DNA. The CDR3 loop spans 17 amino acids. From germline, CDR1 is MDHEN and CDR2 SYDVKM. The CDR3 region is CASSQPAGTGGSDTQYF.

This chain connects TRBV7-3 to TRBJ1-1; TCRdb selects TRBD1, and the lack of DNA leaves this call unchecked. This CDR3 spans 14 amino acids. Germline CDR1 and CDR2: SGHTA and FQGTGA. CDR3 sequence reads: CASRPSGVNTEAFF.

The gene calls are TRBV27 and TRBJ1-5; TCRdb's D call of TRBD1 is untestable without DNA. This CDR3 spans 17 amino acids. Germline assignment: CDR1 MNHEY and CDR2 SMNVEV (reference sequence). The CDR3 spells CAGQWVGTTSGNQPQHF.

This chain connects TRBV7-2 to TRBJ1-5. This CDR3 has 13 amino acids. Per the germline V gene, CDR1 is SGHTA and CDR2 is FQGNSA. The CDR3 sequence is CASSLGPMRPQHF.

The CDR3 here is CASSLFGLRDTEAFF. The V call is TRBV28, the J call TRBJ1-1. The germline gives CDR1 MDHEN, CDR2 SYDVKM. The CDR3 has 15 residues. Looking up the rest from reference TRBV28 and TRBJ1-1 gives the full variable domain: DVKVTQSSRYLVKRTGEKVFLECVQDMDHENMFWYRQDPGLGLRLIYFSYDVKMKEKGDIPEGYSVSREKKERFSLILESASTNQTSMYLCASSLFGLRDTEAFFGQGTRLTVV.

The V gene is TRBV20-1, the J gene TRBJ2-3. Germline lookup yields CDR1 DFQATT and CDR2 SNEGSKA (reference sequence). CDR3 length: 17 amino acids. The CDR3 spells CSARVVYGKKSTDTQYF.

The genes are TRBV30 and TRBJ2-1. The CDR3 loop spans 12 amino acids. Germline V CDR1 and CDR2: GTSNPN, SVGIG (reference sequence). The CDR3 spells CAWSVPYNEQFF.

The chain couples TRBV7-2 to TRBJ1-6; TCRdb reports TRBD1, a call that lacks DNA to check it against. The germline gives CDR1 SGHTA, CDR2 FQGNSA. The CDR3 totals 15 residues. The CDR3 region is CASSLDRGNNSPLHF.

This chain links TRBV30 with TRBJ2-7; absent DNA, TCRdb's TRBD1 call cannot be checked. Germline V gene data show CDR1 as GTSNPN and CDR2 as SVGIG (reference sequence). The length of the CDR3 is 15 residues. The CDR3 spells CAWSGRDRSLYEQYF.

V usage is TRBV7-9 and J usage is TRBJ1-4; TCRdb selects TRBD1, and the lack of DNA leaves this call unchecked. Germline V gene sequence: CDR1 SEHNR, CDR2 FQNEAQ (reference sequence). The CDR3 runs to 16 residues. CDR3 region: CASSSGQGVMDEKLFF. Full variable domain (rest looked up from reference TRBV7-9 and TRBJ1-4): DTGVSQNPRHKITKRGQNVTFRCDPISEHNRLYWYRQTLGQGPEFLTYFQNEAQLEKSRLLSDRFSAERPKGSFSTLEIQRTEQGDSAMYLCASSSGQGVMDEKLFFGSGTQLSVL.

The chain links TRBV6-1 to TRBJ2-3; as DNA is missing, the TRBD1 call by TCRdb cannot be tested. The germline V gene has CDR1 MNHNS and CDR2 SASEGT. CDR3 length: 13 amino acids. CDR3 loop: CASSDRQGGTQYF.

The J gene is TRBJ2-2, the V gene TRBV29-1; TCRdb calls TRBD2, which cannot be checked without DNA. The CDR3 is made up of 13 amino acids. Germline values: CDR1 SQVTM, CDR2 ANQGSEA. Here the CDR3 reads CSVGSGTDGELFF.

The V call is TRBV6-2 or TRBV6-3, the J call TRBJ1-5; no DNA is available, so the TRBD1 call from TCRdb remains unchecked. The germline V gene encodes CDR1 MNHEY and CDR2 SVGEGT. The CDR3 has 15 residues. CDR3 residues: CASSFSRARGQPQHF.

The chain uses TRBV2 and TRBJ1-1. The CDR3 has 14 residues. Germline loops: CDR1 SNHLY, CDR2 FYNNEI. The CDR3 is CASTPYTANTEAFF.

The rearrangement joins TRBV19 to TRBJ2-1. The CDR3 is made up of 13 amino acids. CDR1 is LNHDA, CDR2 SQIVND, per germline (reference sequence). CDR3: CASSIDLQAEQFF. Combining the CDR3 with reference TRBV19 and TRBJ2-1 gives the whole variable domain DGGITQSPKYLFRKEGQNVTLSCEQNLNHDAMYWYRQDPGQGLRLIYYSQIVNDFQKGDIAEGYSVSREKKESFPLTVTSAQKNPTAFYLCASSIDLQAEQFFGPGTRLTVL.

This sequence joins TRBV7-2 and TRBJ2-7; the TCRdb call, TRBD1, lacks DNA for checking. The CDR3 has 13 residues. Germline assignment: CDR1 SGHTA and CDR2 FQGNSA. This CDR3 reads CASRGTGVYEQYF.

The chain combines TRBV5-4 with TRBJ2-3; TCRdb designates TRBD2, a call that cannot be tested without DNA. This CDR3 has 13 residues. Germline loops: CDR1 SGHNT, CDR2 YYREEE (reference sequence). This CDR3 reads CASSPGYGDTQYF.

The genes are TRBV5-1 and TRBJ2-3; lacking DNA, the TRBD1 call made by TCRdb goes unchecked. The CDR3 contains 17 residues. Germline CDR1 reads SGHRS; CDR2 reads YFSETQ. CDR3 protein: CASSAWTPVMSTDTQYF.

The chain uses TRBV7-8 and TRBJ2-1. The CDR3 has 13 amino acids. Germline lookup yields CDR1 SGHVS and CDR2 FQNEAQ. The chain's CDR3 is CASSLVQHNEQFF.

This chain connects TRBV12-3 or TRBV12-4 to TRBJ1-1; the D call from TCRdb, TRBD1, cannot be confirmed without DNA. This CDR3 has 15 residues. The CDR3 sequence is CASRPQKGGKAEAFF.

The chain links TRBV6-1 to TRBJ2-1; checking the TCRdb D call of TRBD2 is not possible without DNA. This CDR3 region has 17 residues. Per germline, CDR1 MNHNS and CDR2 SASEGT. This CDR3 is CASGLFYRDRGYNEQFF.

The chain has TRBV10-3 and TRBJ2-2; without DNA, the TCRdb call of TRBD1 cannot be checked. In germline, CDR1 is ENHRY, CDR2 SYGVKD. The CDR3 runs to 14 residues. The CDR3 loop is CAISPTDLNGELFF.